A selection of T cell receptor beta chains follows, all from one sample in a study of regulatory T cells in long-lasting Graves disease. A single record per CDR3 protein comes from TCRdb applying MiXCR to the multiplex PCR reads. The sample yields some 300,000 distinct CDR3 sequences, approximately 20% seen once. The sample consisted of peripheral blood mononuclear cells (PBMCs), taken when the disease was refractory, from a patient treated with antithyroid drugs. These receptors all come from a female donor with Graves disease. Both conserved end residues are part of each CDR3. The order of the fields is J gene, clone size, V gene, D gene, CDR3 DNA, CDR3 protein. The D gene is left open where the match is weak. Not every row has a clone size; where given, it reads once, few, many or a size class.

>TRBJ1-4|many|TRBV6-1|TRBD1
TGTGCCACCCTAAGGGGGCTTACCAGTAATGAAAAACTGTTTTTT
CATLRGLTSNEKLFF
>TRBJ2-7|NA|TRBV29-1|NA
TGCAGCGTTGGGGTGGGGGCCTACGAGCAGTACTTC
CSVGVGAYEQYF
>TRBJ1-2|NA|TRBV6-2/TRBV6-3|TRBD1
TGTGCCAGCACCCCAGGACAGGGTGGGGGCTACACCTTC
CASTPGQGGGYTF
>TRBJ2-2|NA|TRBV6-1|NA
TGTGCCACAAGGCCAGGTTCGAACACCGGGGAGCTGTTTTTT
CATRPGSNTGELFF
>TRBJ1-5|NA|TRBV27|TRBD1
TGTGCCAGCAGCTACTACAGGGGCCAGCCCCAGCATTTT
CASSYYRGQPQHF
>TRBJ2-7|few|TRBV29-1|TRBD1
TGCAGCGTGATCCGGACAGGCCGCTACGAGCAGTACTTC
CSVIRTGRYEQYF
>TRBJ2-1|NA|TRBV20-1|TRBD1
TGCAGTGCACGAGGGACAGGGGGTCCCTACAATGAGCAGTTCTTC
CSARGTGGPYNEQFF
>TRBJ2-7|few|TRBV7-3|TRBD2
TGTGCCAGCAGCTCAGGTAGCGGGAGGGACGCCTACGAGCAGTACTTC
CASSSGSGRDAYEQYF
>TRBJ1-5|NA|TRBV6-1|TRBD1
TGTGCCAGCAACCATGACAGGGGGAGCAATCAGCCCCAGCATTTT
CASNHDRGSNQPQHF
>TRBJ2-7|few|TRBV28|NA
TGTGCCAGCAGTTCCCCCTCCGCGGGCGATTACGAGCAGTACTTC
CASSSPSAGDYEQYF
>TRBJ1-1|few|TRBV4-3|NA
TGCGCCAGCAGCCAAGAATGGCTCTACGAACAAGGTGAAGCTTTCTTT
CASSQEWLYEQGEAFF
>TRBJ2-7|many|TRBV3-1|NA
TGTGCCAGCAGCCAGACAGCTTACGAGCAGTACTTC
CASSQTAYEQYF
>TRBJ2-4|many|TRBV29-1|NA
TGCAGCGTTGTGGTCTCACGGTCTACAATAAAAAACATTCAGTACTTC
CSVVVSRSTIKNIQYF
>TRBJ1-2|many|TRBV12-3/TRBV12-4|NA
TGTGCCAGCAGCCCGGTGGGTGCTAACTATGGCTACACCTTC
CASSPVGANYGYTF
>TRBJ2-7|many|TRBV27|TRBD1
TGTGCCAGCAGCCGACAGGGGCTGTACGAGCAGTACTTC
CASSRQGLYEQYF
>TRBJ2-7|NA|TRBV20-1|TRBD2
TGCAGTGCTAGACCACTAGCGGGAGCCCCCGAGCAGTACTTC
CSARPLAGAPEQYF
>TRBJ2-4|many|TRBV12-3/TRBV12-4|NA
TGTGCCAGCAGTCTGGACCAAAACATTCAGTACTTC
CASSLDQNIQYF
>TRBJ1-2|NA|TRBV3-1|NA
TGTGCCAGCAGCCAAGATCCAGGGTTAGGCTATGGCTACACCTTC
CASSQDPGLGYGYTF
>TRBJ2-2|few|TRBV6-5|NA
TGTGCCAGCAGTTCGGTGGCCGGGGAGCTGTTTTTT
CASSSVAGELFF
>TRBJ1-1|few|TRBV7-8|NA
TGTGCCAGCAGCTACGGGGAGGAAGCTTTCTTT
CASSYGEEAFF
>TRBJ2-7|many|TRBV11-1|TRBD1
TGTGCCAGCAGCTCATCTCGGGACAGGGTCTACGAGCAGTACTTC
CASSSSRDRVYEQYF
>TRBJ2-2|many|TRBV30|NA
TGTGCCTGGAGTGTTTCCGTCACCGGGGAGCTGTTTTTT
CAWSVSVTGELFF
>TRBJ1-5|few|TRBV20-1|NA
TGCAGTGCTAGAGATACATTTCAGGGCTTTCAGCCCCAGCATTTT
CSARDTFQGFQPQHF
>TRBJ1-3|NA|TRBV3-1|NA
TGTGCCAGCAGCCAAATGGGAACTGGAAACACCATATATTTT
CASSQMGTGNTIYF
>TRBJ2-7|once|TRBV4-1|NA
TGCGCCAGCAGCCCTTCGGAGGGTTACGAGCAGTACTTC
CASSPSEGYEQYF
>TRBJ1-2|NA|TRBV9|NA
TGTGCCAGCAGCGGAGGGTACGGACAACCTAACTATGGCTACACCTTC
CASSGGYGQPNYGYTF
>TRBJ2-5|many|TRBV7-2|NA
TGTGCCAGCACCCCGGAGGACATGACAGAGACCCAGTACTTC
CASTPEDMTETQYF
>TRBJ2-6|NA|TRBV25-1|TRBD1
TGTGCCAGCAGTTGCCGGGACAGGGGGTCGTGCTCTGGGGCCAACGTCCTGACTTTC
CASSCRDRGSCSGANVLTF
>TRBJ1-4|many|TRBV12-3/TRBV12-4|NA
TGTGCCAGCAGTTTAGCCGGGACGCATATTAATGAAAAACTGTTTTTT
CASSLAGTHINEKLFF
>TRBJ2-3|NA|TRBV29-1|NA
TGCAGCGTTGTCGTTGCGGGCGAAGGTACGCAGTATTTT
CSVVVAGEGTQYF
>TRBJ1-2|NA|TRBV11-2|NA
TGTGCCAGCAGCTACCGGGACCAGTATGGCTACACCTTC
CASSYRDQYGYTF
>TRBJ2-5|many|TRBV6-9|TRBD2
TGTGCCAGCAGTTACACACAAGGTGGACTAGACCAAGAGACCCAGTACTTC
CASSYTQGGLDQETQYF
>TRBJ2-5|NA|TRBV4-1|TRBD2
TGCGCCAGCAGCCAAGTATTTGGACTAGCGGGAGATGATGAGACCCAGTACTTC
CASSQVFGLAGDDETQYF
>TRBJ1-4|few|TRBV13|NA
TGTGCCAGCAGCTTGACAGGCGTAGAAGAAAAACTGTTTTTT
CASSLTGVEEKLFF
>TRBJ2-7|few|TRBV10-3|NA
TGTGCCATCAGTGGTATGTTCTCCTACGAGCAGTACTTC
CAISGMFSYEQYF
>TRBJ2-7|many|TRBV20-1|TRBD1
TGCAGTGCTGCTCGGACAGGGTCCTCCTACGAGCAGTACTTC
CSAARTGSSYEQYF
>TRBJ1-2|many|TRBV29-1|TRBD1
TGCAGCGCCGGACAGGGAGATGGCTACACCTTC
CSAGQGDGYTF
>TRBJ2-7|NA|TRBV19|TRBD2
TGTGCCAGTAGTCCTCGGTTAGCGGGAGTGTACTACGAGCAGTACTTC
CASSPRLAGVYYEQYF
>TRBJ2-7|many|TRBV15|TRBD2
TGTGCCACCAGAGAGGGAGGGACCTACGAGCAGTACTTC
CATREGGTYEQYF
>TRBJ1-6|NA|TRBV5-1|TRBD1
TGCGCCAGCAGCTGGGGACAGAGCTCCTATAATTCACCCCTCCACTTT
CASSWGQSSYNSPLHF
>TRBJ2-2|NA|TRBV3-1|NA
TGTGCCAGCAGCCCTCTCCTCCTCGACAGGAACACCGGGGAGCTGTTTTTT
CASSPLLLDRNTGELFF
>TRBJ2-2|few|TRBV28|NA
TGTGCCAGCAGTCCTGGGGGCTACACCGGGGAGCTGTTTTTT
CASSPGGYTGELFF
>TRBJ1-3|few|TRBV5-1|TRBD1
TGCGCCAGCAGCAAGTCCGGGACAGGGGGAGGAAACACCATATATTTT
CASSKSGTGGGNTIYF
>TRBJ2-1|few|TRBV27|TRBD2
TGTGCCAGCAGTTTTCGAGCGAGCGGGAGGATCTACAATGAGCAGTTCTTC
CASSFRASGRIYNEQFF
>TRBJ1-1|few|TRBV10-3|TRBD1
TGTGCCACTGGACAGGGGCGAAACATGAACACTGAAGCTTTCTTT
CATGQGRNMNTEAFF
>TRBJ2-7|many|TRBV2|NA
TGTGCCAGCAGTCCCATCTTTGGACAGTCGGCCTACGAGCAGTACTTC
CASSPIFGQSAYEQYF
>TRBJ2-7|NA|TRBV28|NA
TGTGCCAGCAGCGTAGATGACAGGAGGTACGAGCAGTACTTC
CASSVDDRRYEQYF
>TRBJ1-2|many|TRBV12-3/TRBV12-4|NA
TGTGCCAGCAGGCTCGCGGCCAATGGCTACACCTTC
CASRLAANGYTF